The T cell receptor beta chain under discussion was sequenced for a study of CD8+ T cells in alopecia areata. Study summary: Once tofacitinib had been taken for 6 to 18 months, 6 months off drug followed.

Once RNA had been extracted, it was reverse transcribed into cDNA to act as the sequencing template. Assay: immunoSEQ multiplex PCR; the TCRdb copy retains only in-frame clones and omits some. The sample shows over 200,000 clones, 50% to 60% of them seen only once. Germline V lookup: CDR1 GTSNPN, CDR2 SVGIG (reference sequence). This CDR3 has 12 residues. Trimming took 0 bases from V and 5 from J; bases not matched to a gene: 0. This clone was observed a handful of times. This CDR3 is also generated by other DNA sequences in the sample. Material: CD4+ T cells sorted from blood, obtained at week 0. The receptor was derived from a human donor with alopecia areata. This chain links TRBV30 with TRBJ2-5; 7 bases are shared with TRBD2. The chain's CDR3 is CAWSVGGETQYF. The CDR3 DNA is TGTGCCTGGAGTGTGGGAGGGGAGACCCAGTACTTC.